This is a list of T cell receptor beta chains from one sample in a study of cytomegalovirus exposure and HLA in healthy donors. Assay used: immunoSEQ multiplex PCR; TCRdb lists only in-frame clones, some missing. The table lists 97,000 or so clones, less than 10% of them singletons. The specimen was PBMCs. All receptors derive from a man aged 50 to 60 in good health and CMV-seropositive. The CDR3 runs from the conserved cysteine through the conserved F or W. The D gene is left open where the match is weak. A clone size is listed for some rows: how often the clone was seen (once, few, many), or a class if it is expanded.

V	J	length	D	size	DNA	CDR3
TRBV18	TRBJ2-7	14	.	.	TGTGCCAGCTCATCCTCCGGGGGAACCTACGAGCAGTACTTC	CASSSSGGTYEQYF
TRBV11-3	TRBJ2-3	15	TRBD1	.	TGTGCCAGCAGCTTCGGGACAGGGAACACAGATACGCAGTATTTT	CASSFGTGNTDTQYF
TRBV6-5	TRBJ2-5	15	.	once	.	CASSSSTGSGYEQYF
TRBV5-1	TRBJ1-2	14	TRBD1	few	TGCGCCAGCAGCATCACAGGGGAGTACTATGGCTACACCTTC	CASSITGEYYGYTF
TRBV6-5	TRBJ1-3	16	.	.	TGTGCCAGCAGTTCGGCGGGGCGGCTCTCTGGAAACACCATATATTTT	CASSSAGRLSGNTIYF
TRBV14	TRBJ1-1	17	.	.	TGTACCAGCAGCCAAGAACTGGGCGGGGGGTATAACACTGAAGCTTTCTTT	CTSSQELGGGYNTEAFF
TRBV19	TRBJ2-1	19	TRBD2	few	TGTGCCAGTAGTATGGATGCTAGCGGGAGGCCGGGCGGGCGGAATGAGCAGTTCTTC	CASSMDASGRPGGRNEQFF
TRBV7-8	TRBJ2-1	15	TRBD2	few	TGTGCCAGCAGCTTAAGCCTAGCGGGAGGGAATGAGCAGTTCTTC	CASSLSLAGGNEQFF
TRBV14	TRBJ2-1	18	TRBD2	few	TGTGCCAGCAGCTTTGCGCTGACTAGCGGGAAAAGTTTCAATGAGCAGTTCTTC	CASSFALTSGKSFNEQFF
TRBV5-1	TRBJ2-1	15	TRBD1	.	TGCGCCAGCAGCTTTTCCGGGACAGGCTACAATGAGCAGTTCTTC	CASSFSGTGYNEQFF
TRBV28	TRBJ2-7	16	TRBD1	few	TGTGCCAGCACTGGAACCGGGACAGGGGCCTCCTACGAGCAGTACTTC	CASTGTGTGASYEQYF
TRBV5-1	TRBJ2-3	15	TRBD1	.	TGCGCCAGCAGCTTGGCCCAGGGGGCTTCAGATACGCAGTATTTT	CASSLAQGASDTQYF
TRBV27	TRBJ2-7	15	TRBD2	few	TGTGCCAGCATGGGACCGGGACTAGCTTCCTACGAGCAGTACTTC	CASMGPGLASYEQYF
TRBV7-6	TRBJ2-2	13	TRBD2	few	TGTGCCAGCAGCTTGGAGAACCCGGGGGGACTGTTTTTT	CASSLENPGGLFF
TRBV7-3	TRBJ2-1	14	.	.	TGTGCCAGCAGCTTAGATGGAGGATCGGATGAGCAGTTCTTC	CASSLDGGSDEQFF
TRBV5-1	TRBJ2-7	17	TRBD2	.	TGCGCCAGCAGCTTGCCTCTAGCGGGGGCCAACACCTACGAGCAGTACTTC	CASSLPLAGANTYEQYF
TRBV28	TRBJ1-5	16	TRBD1	.	TGTGCCAGCAGTGCTCCGGGACAGGGTGGTAGGCAGCCCCAGCATTTT	CASSAPGQGGRQPQHF
TRBV5-6	TRBJ2-1	16	.	few	TGTGCCAGCAGCTTGGGCGGCCATCGCTCCTACAATGAGCAGTTCTTC	CASSLGGHRSYNEQFF
TRBV6-5	TRBJ1-2	14	.	few	TGTGCCAGCAGTTACTCGGCAGCTAACTATGGCTACACCTTC	CASSYSAANYGYTF
TRBV18	TRBJ2-5	16	TRBD2	few	TGTGCCAGCTCACTCACTGCGGGAGGCCCCCAAGAGACCCAGTACTTC	CASSLTAGGPQETQYF
TRBV9	TRBJ1-1	15	TRBD1	many	TGTGCCAGCAGCCCCGGGACAGGGCTGAACACTGAAGCTTTCTTT	CASSPGTGLNTEAFF
TRBV16	TRBJ2-7	15	.	few	TGTGCCAGCAGCCACCACGGGGCGGGACGCTACGAGCAGTACTTC	CASSHHGAGRYEQYF
TRBV5-5	TRBJ2-7	15	TRBD2	few	TGTGCCAGCAGCGAATTAGCGGGGGTCTCCTACGAGCAGTACTTC	CASSELAGVSYEQYF
TRBV28	TRBJ1-2	15	.	.	TGTGCCAGCACTACCTGGGGCGATAAGAGCAATGGCTACACCTTC	CASTTWGDKSNGYTF
TRBV5-3	TRBJ2-3	15	TRBD2	.	TGTGCCAGAAACCCGCCTAGCGGAATCACAGATACGCAGTATTTT	CARNPPSGITDTQYF
TRBV7-6	TRBJ2-1	16	.	few	TGTGCCAGCAGCTCAATTGGGGCAGTTGGCTACAATGAGCAGTTCTTC	CASSSIGAVGYNEQFF
TRBV5-1	TRBJ1-2	17	.	few	TGCGCCAGCAGCCAAAACGCGGGCCGCGAAAACATCTATGGCTACACCTTC	CASSQNAGRENIYGYTF
TRBV6-5	TRBJ1-2	13	.	.	TGTGCCAGCAGTCCTTCCAGGGGCTATGGCTACACCTTC	CASSPSRGYGYTF